This paragraph reports one T cell receptor (beta chain). Original data processing: Amplifying reference gene primers gave estimates of nucleated cell counts. The method was immunoSEQ multiplex PCR; TCRdb's version includes in-frame clones alone and lacks a portion of them. V and J calls and clone size come straight from that table; D and trimming were deduced from the DNA. The table lists 50,000 to 75,000 clones, 65% to 85% of them singletons. This sample stems from a study of blood T cell repertoires in COVID-19. For the study at large: T cells, B-cell-depleted T cells, or PBMCs provided the cDNA or gDNA that served as material.

The germline CDR1 and CDR2 sequences are SGHDN and FVKESK. This CDR3 has 14 residues. Trimming removed 2 bases from V and 15 bases from J, with 21 bases in between. This rearrangement joins TRBV14 to TRBJ2-3; TRBD2 is a possible D gene (6 bases). Sequencing was performed on peripheral blood. The receptor comes from a man older than 75 with active or convalescent COVID-19. This CDR3 reads CASSQNRDSLKFYF. The CDR3, as DNA: TGTGCCAGCAGCCAAAACCGGGACTCCTTGAAATTTTATTTT.